These T cell receptor beta chains were read from a single sample in a study of blood T cell repertoires in COVID-19. Data came from immunoSEQ multiplex PCR; TCRdb stores just in-frame clones and leaves some out. The sample holds 30,000 to 40,000 clones, over 70% seen once. Sequenced material: peripheral blood. Receptors originate from a man at least 80 years old with acute or convalescent COVID-19. The CDR3 runs from the conserved cysteine through the conserved F or W. D genes are given only for firm matches. Clone sizes are given selectively: once, few, many, or a class where the clone is expanded.

j_gene | v_gene | d_gene | abundance | CDR3nt | CDR3aa
TRBJ2-2 | TRBV3-1/TRBV3-2 | TRBD1 | few | TGTGCCAGCAGCCAAGATTGGGACAGCCAACACACCGGGGAGCTGTTTTTT | CASSQDWDSQHTGELFF
TRBJ1-1 | TRBV18 | TRBD1 | once | TGTGCCAGCTCACCATTAGGACAGGGATTGAACACTGAAGCTTTCTTT | CASSPLGQGLNTEAFF
TRBJ2-7 | TRBV2 | . | . | TGTGCCAGCAGTGACTCTAGCTCCTACGAGCAGTACTTC | CASSDSSSYEQYF
TRBJ1-4 | TRBV7-6 | TRBD1 | . | TGTGCCAGCAGCTTAAACAGGGGTGTAGGAGAAAAACTGTTTTTT | CASSLNRGVGEKLFF
TRBJ2-7 | TRBV6-5 | TRBD1 | once | TGTGCCAGCAGGGGGACAGGGTTATACGAGCAGTACTTC | CASRGTGLYEQYF
TRBJ2-2 | TRBV27 | TRBD1 | . | TGTGCCAGCAGTTTGGCAGGGGGTGTTACCGGGGAGCTGTTTTTT | CASSLAGGVTGELFF
TRBJ2-2 | TRBV18 | TRBD1 | . | TGTGCCAGCTCACCACCCTCCGGGACAGGGGTTACCGGGGAGCTGTTTTTT | CASSPPSGTGVTGELFF
TRBJ2-3 | TRBV12-3/TRBV12-4 | . | . | TGTGCCAGCAGTCGTGCGGCAGATACGCAGTATTTT | CASSRAADTQYF
TRBJ1-2 | TRBV7-2 | TRBD1 | many | TGTGCCAGCAGCCCGAATCAGGGGGCTAACTATGGCTACACCTTC | CASSPNQGANYGYTF
TRBJ1-2 | TRBV10-1 | . | . | TGCGCCAGCAATACAGAAAGACAGAGAAGGGGTGGCTACACCTTC | CASNTERQRRGGYTF
TRBJ2-6 | TRBV12-1 | . | . | TGTGCCAGCAGCTCCCGGACTAGCGGGAGCTGTGGGGCCAACGTCCTGACTTTC | CASSSRTSGSCGANVLTF
TRBJ2-7 | TRBV11-3 | . | . | TGTGCCAGCAGCAAAACAGGGTATGGGCAGTACTTC | CASSKTGYGQYF
TRBJ1-2 | TRBV10-2 | TRBD1 | . | TGCGCCAGCAGTGGGACAGGGGACTATGGCTACACCTTC | CASSGTGDYGYTF
TRBJ1-5 | TRBV19 | TRBD1 | few | TGTGCCAGTAGCAAGCCCGACAGGGCTGGCAATCAGCCCCAGCATTTT | CASSKPDRAGNQPQHF
TRBJ1-3 | TRBV7-9 | . | few | TGTGCCAGCAGCCCCCCGCCCAGCTCTGGAAACACCATATATTTT | CASSPPPSSGNTIYF
TRBJ2-5 | TRBV7-2 | TRBD1 | . | TGTGCCAGCAGCTTAGGGGGACAGGGGCCGGAAGAGACCCAGTACTTC | CASSLGGQGPEETQYF
TRBJ1-2 | TRBV12-3/TRBV12-4 | TRBD1 | . | TGTGCCAGCAGAAGACAGGGTGATGGCTACACCTTC | CASRRQGDGYTF
TRBJ2-1 | TRBV6-5 | . | few | TGTGCCAGCACCTCGACTAGGGCAAGCTACAATGAGCAGTTCTTC | CASTSTRASYNEQFF
TRBJ1-1 | TRBV27 | . | . | TGTGCCAGCAGTTTTGTCCGTTTCTCTGAAGCTTTCTTT | CASSFVRFSEAFF
TRBJ2-7 | TRBV6-2/TRBV6-3 | TRBD1 | . | TGTGCCAGCAGTTACTCAACGGGACAGGGGTTGTTCTCCTACGAGCAGTACTTC | CASSYSTGQGLFSYEQYF
TRBJ1-2 | TRBV29-1 | TRBD1 | few | TGCAGCGACCTCTGGACAGGGGATAACTATGGCTACACCTTC | CSDLWTGDNYGYTF
TRBJ2-2 | TRBV5-5 | TRBD2 | few | TGTGCCAGCAGCTCGTACCCCGGGACTAGCGGGGGAACCGGGGAGCTGTTTTTT | CASSSYPGTSGGTGELFF
TRBJ2-3 | TRBV18 | . | . | TGTGCCAGCTCACCAGGGACTAGCACAGATACGCAGTATTTT | CASSPGTSTDTQYF
TRBJ1-5 | TRBV7-8 | . | once | TGTGCCAGCAGCTTAGCTCCGTCTTCTAATCAGCCCCAGCATTTT | CASSLAPSSNQPQHF
TRBJ2-3 | TRBV27 | . | once | TGTGCCAGCAGAAGACAGGCTTTTTCGGATACGCAGTATTTT | CASRRQAFSDTQYF
TRBJ1-2 | TRBV7-9 | . | . | TGTGCCAGCAGTATACAGGAGAGTTTTGGCTACACCTTC | CASSIQESFGYTF
TRBJ2-5 | TRBV6-5 | . | once | TGTGCCAGCAGTTGGGAGGACGGGGAGACCCAGTACTTC | CASSWEDGETQYF
TRBJ2-7 | TRBV30 | TRBD2 | . | TGTGCCTGGAGTGGGGGACTAGCGGGTTTCTCCTACGAGCAGTACTTC | CAWSGGLAGFSYEQYF
TRBJ1-2 | TRBV7-9 | TRBD1 | . | TGTGCCAGCAGCTCCCGGACAGGGGGCCTCTATGGCTACACCTTC | CASSSRTGGLYGYTF
TRBJ2-7 | TRBV11-2 | . | . | TGTGCCAGCAGCTTAGAAGGACTGCCGGAGGGCGAGCAGTACTTC | CASSLEGLPEGEQYF
TRBJ1-1 | TRBV19 | TRBD1 | . | TGTGCCAGTAGTGAGAGCTGGACAGGGGGAGGAGATACTGAAGCTTTCTTT | CASSESWTGGGDTEAFF
TRBJ2-7 | TRBV2 | . | . | TGTGCCAGCAGTGAAGCCGGCCGGAGAGCCTACGAGCAGTACTTC | CASSEAGRRAYEQYF
TRBJ1-1 | TRBV4-3 | . | few | TGCGCCAGCAGCCAAGGAACAGGGCGGGCTTTCTTT | CASSQGTGRAFF
TRBJ2-7 | TRBV7-2 | . | . | TGTGCCAGCGTGCTTACGGCGGAAAGCTACGAGCAGTACTTC | CASVLTAESYEQYF
TRBJ1-5 | TRBV7-9 | . | . | TGTGCCAGCAGCTTAGCCGGGACAATGCCTCAGCCCCAGCATTTT | CASSLAGTMPQPQHF
TRBJ2-3 | TRBV7-6 | TRBD2 | . | TGTGCCAGCAGCTTAGATCTGAGCGGGGGAACAGATACGCAGTATTTT | CASSLDLSGGTDTQYF
TRBJ1-2 | TRBV4-1 | . | . | TGCGCCAGCAGCCAAACCGACATACTTATTAGAAACTATGGCTACACCTTC | CASSQTDILIRNYGYTF